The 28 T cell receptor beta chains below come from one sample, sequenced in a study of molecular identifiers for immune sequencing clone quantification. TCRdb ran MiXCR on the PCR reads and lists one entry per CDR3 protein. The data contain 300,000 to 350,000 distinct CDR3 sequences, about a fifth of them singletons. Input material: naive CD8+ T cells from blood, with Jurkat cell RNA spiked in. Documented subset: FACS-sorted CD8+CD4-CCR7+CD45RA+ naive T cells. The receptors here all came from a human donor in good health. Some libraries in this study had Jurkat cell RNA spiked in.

The CDR3 DNA is TGTGCCAGCAGTTTAGCGGGAGGCCACACCTACGAGCAGTACTTC. It specifies CASSLAGGHTYEQYF. The rearrangement uses TRBV12-3 or TRBV12-4 and TRBJ2-7, with a possible D match to TRBD2 (6 bases). The V gene lost 0 bases and the J gene lost 2 bases, with 11 bases spanning the gap. This CDR3 has 15 amino acids.

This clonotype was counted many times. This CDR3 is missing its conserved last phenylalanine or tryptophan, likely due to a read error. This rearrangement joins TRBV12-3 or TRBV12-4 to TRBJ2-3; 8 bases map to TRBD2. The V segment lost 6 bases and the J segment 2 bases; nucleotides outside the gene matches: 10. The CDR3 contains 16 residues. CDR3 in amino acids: CASSPQRGPNTDTQYS. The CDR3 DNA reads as TGTGCCAGCAGCCCCCAGCGGGGGCCTAACACAGATACGCAGTATTCT.

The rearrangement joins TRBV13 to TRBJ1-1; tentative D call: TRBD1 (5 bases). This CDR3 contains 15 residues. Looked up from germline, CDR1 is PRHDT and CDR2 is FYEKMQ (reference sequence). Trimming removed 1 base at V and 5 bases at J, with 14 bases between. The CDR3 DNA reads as TGTGCCAGCAGCTTAGAATCGGGGACGCGGACTGAAGCTTTCTTT. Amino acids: CASSLESGTRTEAFF.

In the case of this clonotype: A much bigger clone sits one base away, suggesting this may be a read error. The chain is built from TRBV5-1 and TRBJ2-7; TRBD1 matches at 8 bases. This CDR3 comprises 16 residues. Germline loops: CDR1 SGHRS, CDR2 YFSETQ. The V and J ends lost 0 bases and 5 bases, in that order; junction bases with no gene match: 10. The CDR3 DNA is TGCGCCAGCAGCTTGGACGGGCCAGGGGGCATAGACGAGCAGTACTTC. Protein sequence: CASSLDGPGGIDEQYF.

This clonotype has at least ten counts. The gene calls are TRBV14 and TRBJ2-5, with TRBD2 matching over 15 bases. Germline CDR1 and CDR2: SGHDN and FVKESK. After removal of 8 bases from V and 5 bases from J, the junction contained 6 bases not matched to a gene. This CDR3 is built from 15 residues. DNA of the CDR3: TGTGCCAGCTGCGGACTAGCGGGAGGGCCGGAGACCCAGTACTTC. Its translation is CASCGLAGGPETQYF.

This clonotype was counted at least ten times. CDR3 region: CASSLGQFGNQPQHF. The DNA of the CDR3 is TGTGCCAGCAGTTTAGGGCAGTTTGGCAATCAGCCCCAGCATTTT. The V call is TRBV12-3 or TRBV12-4, the J call TRBJ1-5; D uncertain. Trimming removed 1 base at V and 2 bases at J, with 9 bases between. The CDR3 consists of 15 residues.

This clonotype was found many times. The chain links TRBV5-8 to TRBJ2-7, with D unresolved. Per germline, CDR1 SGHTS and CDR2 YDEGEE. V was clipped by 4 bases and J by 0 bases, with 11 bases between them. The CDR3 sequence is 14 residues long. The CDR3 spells CASSLGYNSYEQYF. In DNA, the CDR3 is TGTGCCAGCAGCCTGGGTTATAACTCCTACGAGCAGTACTTC. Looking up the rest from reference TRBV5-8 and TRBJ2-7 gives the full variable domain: EAGVTQSPTHLIKTRGQQATLRCSPISGHTSVYWYQQALGLGLQFLLWYDEGEERNRGNFPPRFSGRQFPNYSSELNVNALELEDSALYLCASSLGYNSYEQYFGPGTRLTVT.

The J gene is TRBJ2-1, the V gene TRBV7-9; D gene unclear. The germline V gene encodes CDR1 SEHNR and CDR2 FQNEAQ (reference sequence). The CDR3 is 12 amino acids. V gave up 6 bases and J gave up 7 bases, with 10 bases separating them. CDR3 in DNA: TGTGCCAGCAGGCCCAATTGGAATGAGCAGTTCTTC. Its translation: CASRPNWNEQFF.

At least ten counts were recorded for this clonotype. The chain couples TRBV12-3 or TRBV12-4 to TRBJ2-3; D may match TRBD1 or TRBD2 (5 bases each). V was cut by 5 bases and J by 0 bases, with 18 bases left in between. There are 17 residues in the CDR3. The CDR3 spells CASSVKGTVYSTDTQYF. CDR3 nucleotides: TGTGCCAGCAGTGTAAAAGGGACGGTTTATAGCACAGATACGCAGTATTTT.

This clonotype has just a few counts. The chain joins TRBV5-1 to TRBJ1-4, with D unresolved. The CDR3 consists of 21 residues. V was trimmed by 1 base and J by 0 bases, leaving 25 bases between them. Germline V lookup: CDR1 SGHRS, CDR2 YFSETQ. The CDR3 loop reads CASSLYSAFPSIAATNEKLFF. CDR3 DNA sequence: TGCGCCAGCAGCTTGTACAGCGCGTTCCCGAGTATCGCCGCAACTAATGAAAAACTGTTTTTT.

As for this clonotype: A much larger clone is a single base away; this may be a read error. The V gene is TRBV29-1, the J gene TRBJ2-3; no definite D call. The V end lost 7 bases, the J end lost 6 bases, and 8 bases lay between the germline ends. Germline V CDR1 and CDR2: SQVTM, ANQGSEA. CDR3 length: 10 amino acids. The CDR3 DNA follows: TGCAGCGCTGTATGGGATACGCAGTATTTT. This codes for CSAVWDTQYF.

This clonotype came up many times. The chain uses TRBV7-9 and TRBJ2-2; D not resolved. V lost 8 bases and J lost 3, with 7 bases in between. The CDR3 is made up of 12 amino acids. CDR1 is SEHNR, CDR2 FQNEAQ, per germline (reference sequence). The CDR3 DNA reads TGTGCCAGCGTTGTTGACACCGGGGAGCTGTTTTTT. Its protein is CASVVDTGELFF. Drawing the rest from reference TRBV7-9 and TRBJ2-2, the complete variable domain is DTGVSQNPRHKITKRGQNVTFRCDPISEHNRLYWYRQTLGQGPEFLTYFQNEAQLEKSRLLSDRFSAERPKGSFSTLEIQRTEQGDSAMYLCASVVDTGELFFGEGSRLTVL.

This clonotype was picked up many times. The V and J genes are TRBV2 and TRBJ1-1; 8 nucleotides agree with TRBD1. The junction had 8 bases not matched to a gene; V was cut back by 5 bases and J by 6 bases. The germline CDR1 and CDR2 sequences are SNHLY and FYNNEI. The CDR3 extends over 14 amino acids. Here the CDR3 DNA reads TGTGCCAGCAGTCCCGGACAGGGTTGGGCTGAAGCTTTCTTT. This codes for CASSPGQGWAEAFF. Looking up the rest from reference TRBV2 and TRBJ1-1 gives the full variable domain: EPEVTQTPSHQVTQMGQEVILRCVPISNHLYFYWYRQILGQKVEFLVSFYNNEISEKSEIFDDQFSVERPDGSNFTLKIRSTKLEDSAMYFCASSPGQGWAEAFFGQGTRLTVV.

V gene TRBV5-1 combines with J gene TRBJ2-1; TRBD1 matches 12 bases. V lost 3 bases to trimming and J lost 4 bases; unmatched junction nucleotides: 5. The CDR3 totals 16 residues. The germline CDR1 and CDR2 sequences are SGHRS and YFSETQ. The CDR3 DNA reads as TGCGCCAGCAGCTGGGGGACAGGGGGCGCGTACAATGAGCAGTTCTTC. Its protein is CASSWGTGGAYNEQFF.

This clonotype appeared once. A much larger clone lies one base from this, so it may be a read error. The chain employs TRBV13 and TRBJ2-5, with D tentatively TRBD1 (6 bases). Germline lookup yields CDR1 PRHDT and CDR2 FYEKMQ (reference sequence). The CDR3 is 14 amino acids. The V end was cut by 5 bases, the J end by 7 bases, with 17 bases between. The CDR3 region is CASSPDDQGWTQYF. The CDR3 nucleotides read TGTGCCAGCAGCCCAGATGATCAGGGGTGGACCCAGTACTTC.

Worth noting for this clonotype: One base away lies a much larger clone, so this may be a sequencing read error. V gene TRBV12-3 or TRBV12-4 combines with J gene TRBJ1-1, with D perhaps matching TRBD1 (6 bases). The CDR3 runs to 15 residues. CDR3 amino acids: CASSPIQGLNTEASF. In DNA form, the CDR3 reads TGTGCCAGCAGCCCCATACAGGGCCTGAACACTGAAGCTTCCTTT.

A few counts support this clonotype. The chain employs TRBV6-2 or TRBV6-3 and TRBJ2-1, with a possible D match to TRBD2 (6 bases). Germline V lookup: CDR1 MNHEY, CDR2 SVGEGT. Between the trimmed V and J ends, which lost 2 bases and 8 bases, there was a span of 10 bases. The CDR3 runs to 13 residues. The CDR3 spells CASSYTTSYEQFF. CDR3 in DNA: TGTGCCAGCAGTTACACAACTAGCTATGAGCAGTTCTTC.

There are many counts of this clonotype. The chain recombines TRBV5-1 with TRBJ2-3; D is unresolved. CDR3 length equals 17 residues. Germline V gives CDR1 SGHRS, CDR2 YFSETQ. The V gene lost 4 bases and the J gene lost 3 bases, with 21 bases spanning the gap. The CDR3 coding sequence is TGCGCCAGCAGCCAGAGTGGTGGATCCTTCCTAACAGATACGCAGTATTTT. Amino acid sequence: CASSQSGGSFLTDTQYF.

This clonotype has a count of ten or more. CDR3 protein: CASSFGQGHTGELFF. DNA of the CDR3: TGTGCCAGCAGCTTCGGACAGGGGCACACCGGGGAGCTGTTTTTT. The chain combines TRBV7-6 with TRBJ2-2; 9 bases map to TRBD1. Trimming cost V 3 bases and J 3 bases; bases outside gene matches: 2. CDR1 and CDR2 from the germline V gene are SGHVS and FNYEAQ. This CDR3 comprises 15 residues. The entire variable domain, with the rest obtained from reference TRBV7-6 and TRBJ2-2, is as follows: GAGVSQSPRYKVTKRGQDVALRCDPISGHVSLYWYRQALGQGPEFLTYFNYEAQQDKSGLPNDRFSAERPEGSISTLTIQRTEQRDSAMYRCASSFGQGHTGELFFGEGSRLTVL.

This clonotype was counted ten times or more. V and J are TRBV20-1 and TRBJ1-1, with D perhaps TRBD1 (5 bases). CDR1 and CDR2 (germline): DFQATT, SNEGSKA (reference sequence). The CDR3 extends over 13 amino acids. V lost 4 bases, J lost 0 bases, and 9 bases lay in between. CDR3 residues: CSANGALNTEAFF. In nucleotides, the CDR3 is TGCAGTGCTAACGGGGCCCTGAACACTGAAGCTTTCTTT.

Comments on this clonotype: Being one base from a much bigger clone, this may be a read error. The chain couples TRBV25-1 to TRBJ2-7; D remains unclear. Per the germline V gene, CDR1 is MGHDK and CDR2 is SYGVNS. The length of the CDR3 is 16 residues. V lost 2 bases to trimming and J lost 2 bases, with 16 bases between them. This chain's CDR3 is CASSELKVTWTYEQYF. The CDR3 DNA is TGTGCCAGCAGTGAACTGAAGGTTACATGGACCTACGAGCAGTACTTC.

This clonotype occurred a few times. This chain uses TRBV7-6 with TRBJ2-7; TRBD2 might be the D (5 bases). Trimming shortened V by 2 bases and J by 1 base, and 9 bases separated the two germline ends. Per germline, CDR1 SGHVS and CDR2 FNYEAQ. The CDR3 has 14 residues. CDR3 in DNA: TGTGCCAGCAGCTTACCGGGAACGTCCTACGAGCAGTACTTC. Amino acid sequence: CASSLPGTSYEQYF.

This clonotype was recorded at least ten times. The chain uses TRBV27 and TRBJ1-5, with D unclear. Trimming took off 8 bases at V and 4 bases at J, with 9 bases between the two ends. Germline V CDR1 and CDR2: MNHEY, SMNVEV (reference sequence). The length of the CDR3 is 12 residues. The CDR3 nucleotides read TGTGCCAGCTCCCTGACAAATCAGCCCCAGCATTTT. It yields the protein CASSLTNQPQHF.

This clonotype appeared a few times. This CDR3 reads CASSTPPWYEQYF. The CDR3 DNA reads as TGTGCCAGTAGTACCCCACCCTGGTACGAGCAGTACTTC. The genes are TRBV19 and TRBJ2-7, with D hard to call. This CDR3 spans 13 amino acids. Trimming removed 4 bases from V and 4 bases from J, with 11 bases in between. Germline loops: CDR1 LNHDA, CDR2 SQIVND (reference sequence).

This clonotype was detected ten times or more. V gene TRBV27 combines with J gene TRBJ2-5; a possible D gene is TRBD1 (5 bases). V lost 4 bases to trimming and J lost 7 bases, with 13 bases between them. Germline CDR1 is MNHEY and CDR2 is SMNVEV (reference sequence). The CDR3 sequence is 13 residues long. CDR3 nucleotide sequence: TGTGCCAGCAGTTACTCGGCAGGGTCGACCCAGTACTTC. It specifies CASSYSAGSTQYF.

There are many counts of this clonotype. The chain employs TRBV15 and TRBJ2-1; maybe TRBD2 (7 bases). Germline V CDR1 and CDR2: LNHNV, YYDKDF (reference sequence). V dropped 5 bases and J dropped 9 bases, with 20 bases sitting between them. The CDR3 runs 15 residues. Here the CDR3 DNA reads TGTGCCACCAGCCTCGAGGGGGGGAGTTTCCCTGAGCAGTTCTTC. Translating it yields CATSLEGGSFPEQFF.

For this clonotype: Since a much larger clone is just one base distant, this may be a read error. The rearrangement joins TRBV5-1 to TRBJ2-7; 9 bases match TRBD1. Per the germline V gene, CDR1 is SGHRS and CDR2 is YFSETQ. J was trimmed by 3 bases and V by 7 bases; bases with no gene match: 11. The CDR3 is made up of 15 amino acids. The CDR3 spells CASRPGWTGVYEQYF. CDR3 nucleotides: TGCGCCAGCCGCCCTGGGTGGACAGGGGTCTACGAGCAGTACTTC. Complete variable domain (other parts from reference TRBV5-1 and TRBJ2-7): KAGVTQTPRYLIKTRGQQVTLSCSPISGHRSVSWYQQTPGQGLQFLFEYFSETQRNKGNFPGRFSGRQFSNSRSEMNVSTLELGDSALYLCASRPGWTGVYEQYFGPGTRLTVT.

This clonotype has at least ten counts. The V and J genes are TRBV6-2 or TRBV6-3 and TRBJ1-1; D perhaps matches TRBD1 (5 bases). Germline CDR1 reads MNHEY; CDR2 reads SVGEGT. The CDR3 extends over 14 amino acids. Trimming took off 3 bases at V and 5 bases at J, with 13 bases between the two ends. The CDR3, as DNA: TGTGCCAGCAGTTATCGGTCGGGGGGGACTGAAGCTTTCTTT. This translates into CASSYRSGGTEAFF.